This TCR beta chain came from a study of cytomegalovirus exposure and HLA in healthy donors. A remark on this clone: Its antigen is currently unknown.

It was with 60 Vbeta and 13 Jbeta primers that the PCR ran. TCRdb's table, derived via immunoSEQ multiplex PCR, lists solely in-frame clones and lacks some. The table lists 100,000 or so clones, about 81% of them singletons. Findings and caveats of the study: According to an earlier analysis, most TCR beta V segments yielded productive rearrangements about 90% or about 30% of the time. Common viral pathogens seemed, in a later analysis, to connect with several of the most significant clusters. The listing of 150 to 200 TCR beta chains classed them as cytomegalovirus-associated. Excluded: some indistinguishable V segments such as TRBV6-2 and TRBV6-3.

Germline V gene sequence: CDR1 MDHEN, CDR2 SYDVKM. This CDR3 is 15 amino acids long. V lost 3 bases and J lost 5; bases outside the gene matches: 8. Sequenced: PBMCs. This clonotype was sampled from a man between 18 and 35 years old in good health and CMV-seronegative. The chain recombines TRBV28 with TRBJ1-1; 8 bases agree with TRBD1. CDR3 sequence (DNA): TGTGCCAGCAGTTTGGGGCAGGGGGCGAGGACTGAAGCTTTCTTT. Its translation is CASSLGQGARTEAFF.